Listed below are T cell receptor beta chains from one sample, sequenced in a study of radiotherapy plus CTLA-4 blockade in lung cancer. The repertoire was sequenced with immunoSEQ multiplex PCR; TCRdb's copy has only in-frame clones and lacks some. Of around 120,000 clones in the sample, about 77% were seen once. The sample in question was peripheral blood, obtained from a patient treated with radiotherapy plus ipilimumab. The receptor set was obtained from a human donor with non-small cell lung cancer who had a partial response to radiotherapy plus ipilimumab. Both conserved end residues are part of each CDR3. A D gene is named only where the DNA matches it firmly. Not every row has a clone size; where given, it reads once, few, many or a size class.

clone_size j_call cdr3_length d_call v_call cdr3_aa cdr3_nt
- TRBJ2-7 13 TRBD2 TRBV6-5 CASSPGTTRGAYF TGTGCCAGCAGCCCCGGGACTACGAGGGGCGCGTACTTC
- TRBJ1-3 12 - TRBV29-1 CSVDWGGNTIYF TGCAGCGTTGACTGGGGCGGAAACACCATATATTTT
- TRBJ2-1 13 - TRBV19 CASEATTYNEQFF TGTGCCAGTGAGGCCACGACCTACAATGAGCAGTTCTTC
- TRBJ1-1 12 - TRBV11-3 CASSGRGGEAFF TGTGCCAGCTCCGGAAGGGGGGGTGAAGCTTTCTTT
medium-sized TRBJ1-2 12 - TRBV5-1 CASSPGLGGYTF TGCGCCAGCAGCCCCGGACTAGGTGGCTACACCTTC
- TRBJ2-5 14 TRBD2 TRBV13 CASSRSGSGETQYF TGTGCCAGCAGCCGTAGCGGGAGCGGTGAGACCCAGTACTTC
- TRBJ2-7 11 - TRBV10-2 CASSESHEQYF TGCGCCAGCAGTGAGTCTCACGAGCAGTACTTC
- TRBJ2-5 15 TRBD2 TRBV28 CASARGVMNQETQYF TGTGCCAGCGCGCGGGGGGTTATGAACCAAGAGACCCAGTACTTC
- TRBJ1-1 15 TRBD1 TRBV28 CASSFRGQGVSEAFF TGTGCCAGCAGTTTTCGGGGACAGGGCGTCAGTGAAGCTTTCTTT
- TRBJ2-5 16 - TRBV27 CASSLGQSVPGETQYF TGTGCCAGCAGTTTAGGACAGTCGGTCCCGGGGGAGACCCAGTACTTC
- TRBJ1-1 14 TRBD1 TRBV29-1 CSGTGATSNTEAFF TGCAGCGGGACAGGGGCCACCTCGAACACTGAAGCTTTCTTT
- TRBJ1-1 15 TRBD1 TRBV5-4 CATRTSGTGDAEAFF TGTGCCACAAGAACCTCCGGGACAGGGGATGCTGAAGCTTTCTTT
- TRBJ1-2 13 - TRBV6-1 CASRDPGREGYTF TGTGCCAGCAGGGATCCAGGGCGAGAGGGCTACACCTTC
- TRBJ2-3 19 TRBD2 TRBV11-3 CASSLGPGLAGAGTDTQYF TGTGCCAGCAGCTTAGGTCCGGGACTAGCGGGAGCAGGCACAGATACGCAGTATTTT
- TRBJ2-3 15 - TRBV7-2 CASSLSTGYTDTQYF TGTGCCAGCAGCTTGTCGACAGGTTACACAGATACGCAGTATTTT
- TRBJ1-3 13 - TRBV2 CASSTDSGNTIYF TGTGCCAGTTCAACAGACTCTGGAAACACCATATATTTT
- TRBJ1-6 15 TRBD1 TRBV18 CASSPGGTVNSPLHF TGTGCCAGCTCACCAGGCGGGACAGTGAATTCACCCCTCCACTTT